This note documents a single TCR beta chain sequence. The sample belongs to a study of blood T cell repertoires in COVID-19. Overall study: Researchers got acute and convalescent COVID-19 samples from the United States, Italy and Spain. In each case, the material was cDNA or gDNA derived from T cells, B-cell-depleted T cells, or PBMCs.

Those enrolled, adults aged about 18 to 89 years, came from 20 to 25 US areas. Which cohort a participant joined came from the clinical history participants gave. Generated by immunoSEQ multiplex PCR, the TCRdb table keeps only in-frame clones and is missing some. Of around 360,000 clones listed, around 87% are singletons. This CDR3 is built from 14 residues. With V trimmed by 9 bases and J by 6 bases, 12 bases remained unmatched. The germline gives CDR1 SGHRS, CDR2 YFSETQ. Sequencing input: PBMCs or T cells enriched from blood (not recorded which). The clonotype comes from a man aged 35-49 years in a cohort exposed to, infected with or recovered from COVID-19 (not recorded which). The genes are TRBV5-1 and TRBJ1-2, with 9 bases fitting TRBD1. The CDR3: CATRIGDRVNGYTF. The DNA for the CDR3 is TGCGCCACCCGAATAGGGGACAGGGTCAATGGCTACACCTTC.